This record looks at one T cell receptor beta chain sequence and its context. Its antigen is currently unknown. Study results and caveats: Tumor memory CD4+ T cell TCR gene usage clustered with blood and lymph node memory CD4+ cells and lymph node naive CD4+ cells. The larger-cohort validation was restricted to a single TCR beta V-J rearrangement rather than whole repertoires. Tumor Tregs overlapped most with tumor, then blood, naive CD4+ cells.

Trimming pared 1 base from V and 3 bases from J, leaving 18 bases between. The CDR3 sequence is 18 residues long. Germline CDR1 reads SEHNR; CDR2 reads FQNEAQ (reference sequence). Full-length variable regions came from constant-region reverse primers plus semi-nested Nested Universal Primer A PCR. Each CDR3 protein is one row after TCRdb ran MiXCR on the 5' RACE reads. The profile shows about 62,000 distinct CDR3 sequences, just under 30% of them singletons. Sequencing used tumor-infiltrating naive CD4+ T cells sorted from the breast tumor. Subset indicated: naive CD4+ T cells, CD4+CD45RA+CD25-. The receptor was derived from a female donor with breast cancer. The gene calls are TRBV7-9 and TRBJ2-2; perhaps TRBD1 as D (6 bases). The CDR3 nucleotides read TGTGCCAGCAGCTTAGTACCGTCCGGACAGTTTGACACCGGGGAGCTGTTTTTT. This translates into CASSLVPSGQFDTGELFF.